This T cell receptor beta chain was obtained from a study of T-cell reconstitution after alpha-beta-depleted transplantation in children. Study outcomes and limitations: Newly produced T cells mostly accounted for T-cell counts and diversity one year post-transplant. Several hundred rapidly expanded clones from non-depleted graft cells reportedly supplied alpha-beta T cells about two months post-transplant. Diversity of TCRbeta at day 60 was high in some patients, arising from surviving recipient T cells and thymic progenitors.

As concerns this clonotype: Its antigen is still unknown.

Germline trimming cut 2 bases from V and 3 bases from J; bases unmatched to any gene: 4. This CDR3 has 15 amino acids. Germline V gives CDR1 SGHDN, CDR2 FVKESK. Unique molecular identifiers were incorporated into the prepared TCRbeta library. TCRdb recomputed calls from the PCR reads with MiXCR, one row per CDR3 protein. The sample has some 310,000 distinct CDR3 sequences, 23% seen once. This sequence joins TRBV14 and TRBJ2-3; 8 nucleotides agree with TRBD2. The source of this sequence is a male patient aged 10-17 years who had a stem cell transplant for acute lymphoblastic leukemia, so the T cells may come from the graft donor. The sample in question was PBMCs, mostly from graft donor cells, obtained 180 days after TCRalphabeta/CD19-depleted stem cell transplant. The CDR3 spells CASSQQLAGTDTQYF. The CDR3 DNA sequence: TGTGCCAGCAGCCAACAGCTAGCGGGTACAGATACGCAGTATTTT.